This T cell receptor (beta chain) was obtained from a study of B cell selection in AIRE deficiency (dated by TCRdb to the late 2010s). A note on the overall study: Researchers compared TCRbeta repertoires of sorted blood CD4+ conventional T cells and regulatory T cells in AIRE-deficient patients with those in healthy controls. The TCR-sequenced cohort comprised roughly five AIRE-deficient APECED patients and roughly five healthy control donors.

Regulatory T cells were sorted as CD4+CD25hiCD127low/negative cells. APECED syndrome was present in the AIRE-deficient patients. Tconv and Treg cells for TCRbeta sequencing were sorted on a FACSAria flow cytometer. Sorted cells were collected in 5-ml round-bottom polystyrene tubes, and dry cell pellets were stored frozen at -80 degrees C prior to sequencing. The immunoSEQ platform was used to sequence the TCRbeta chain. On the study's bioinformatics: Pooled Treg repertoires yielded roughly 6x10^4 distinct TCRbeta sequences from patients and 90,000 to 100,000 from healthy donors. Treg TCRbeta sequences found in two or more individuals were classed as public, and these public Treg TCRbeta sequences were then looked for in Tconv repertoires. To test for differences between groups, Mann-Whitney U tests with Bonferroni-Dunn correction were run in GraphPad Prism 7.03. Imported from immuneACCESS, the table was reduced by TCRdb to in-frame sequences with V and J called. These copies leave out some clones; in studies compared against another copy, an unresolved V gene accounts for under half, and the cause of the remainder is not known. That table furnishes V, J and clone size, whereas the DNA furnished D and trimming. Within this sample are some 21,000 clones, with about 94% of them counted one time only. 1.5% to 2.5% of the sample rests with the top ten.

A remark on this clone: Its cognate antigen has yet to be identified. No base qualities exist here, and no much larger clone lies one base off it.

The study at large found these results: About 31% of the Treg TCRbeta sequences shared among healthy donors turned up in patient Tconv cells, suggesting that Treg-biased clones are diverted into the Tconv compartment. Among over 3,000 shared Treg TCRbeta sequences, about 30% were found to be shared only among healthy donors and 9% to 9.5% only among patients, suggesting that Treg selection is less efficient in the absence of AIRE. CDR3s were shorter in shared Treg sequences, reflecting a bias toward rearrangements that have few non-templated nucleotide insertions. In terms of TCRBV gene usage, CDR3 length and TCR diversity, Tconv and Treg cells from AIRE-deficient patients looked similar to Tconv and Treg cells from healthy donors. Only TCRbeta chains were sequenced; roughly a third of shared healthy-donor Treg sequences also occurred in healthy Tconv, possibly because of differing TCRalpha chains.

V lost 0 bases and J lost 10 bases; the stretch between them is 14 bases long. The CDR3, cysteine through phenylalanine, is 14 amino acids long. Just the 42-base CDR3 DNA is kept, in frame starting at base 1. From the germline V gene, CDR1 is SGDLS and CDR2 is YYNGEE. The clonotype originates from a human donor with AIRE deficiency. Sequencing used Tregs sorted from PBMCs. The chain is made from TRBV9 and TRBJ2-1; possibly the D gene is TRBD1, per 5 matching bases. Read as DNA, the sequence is TGTGCCAGCAGCGTAGGGGGCCGACCATCGGAGCAGTTCTTC. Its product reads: CASSVGGRPSEQFF.